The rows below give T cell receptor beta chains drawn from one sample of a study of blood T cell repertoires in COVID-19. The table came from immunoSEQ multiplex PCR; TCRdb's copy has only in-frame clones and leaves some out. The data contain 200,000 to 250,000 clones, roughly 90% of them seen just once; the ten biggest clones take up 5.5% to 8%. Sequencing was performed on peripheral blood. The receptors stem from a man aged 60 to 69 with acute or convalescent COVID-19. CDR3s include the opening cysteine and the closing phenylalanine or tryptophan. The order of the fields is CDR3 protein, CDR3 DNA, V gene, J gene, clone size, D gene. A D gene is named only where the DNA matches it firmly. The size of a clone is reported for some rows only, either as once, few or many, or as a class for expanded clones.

CDR3: CASSKNPMAGSIATNEKLFF
DNA: TGCGCCAGCAGCAAGAACCCTATGGCAGGGTCCATTGCAACTAATGAAAAACTGTTTTTT
V: TRBV4-3
J: TRBJ1-4
size: few
D: NA

CDR3: CAISETGGAGANVLTF
DNA: TGTGCCATCAGTGAGACAGGGGGGGCTGGGGCCAACGTCCTGACTTTC
V: TRBV10-3
J: TRBJ2-6
size: NA
D: NA

CDR3: CAWSVPPTGGYSPLHF
DNA: TGTGCCTGGAGTGTACCTCCGACAGGGGGTTATTCACCCCTCCACTTT
V: TRBV30
J: TRBJ1-6
size: NA
D: TRBD1

CDR3: CASSRSLGGPTDTQYF
DNA: TGTGCCAGCAGCCGTAGCCTGGGGGGGCCCACAGATACGCAGTATTTT
V: TRBV7-2
J: TRBJ2-3
size: once
D: NA

CDR3: CASSQQGNNYGYTF
DNA: TGTGCCAGCAGCCAACAGGGGAATAACTATGGCTACACCTTC
V: TRBV7-2
J: TRBJ1-2
size: NA
D: TRBD1

CDR3: CASNRGRRDTEAFF
DNA: TGTGCCAGTAACAGGGGGCGCAGGGACACTGAAGCTTTCTTT
V: TRBV19
J: TRBJ1-1
size: NA
D: TRBD1

CDR3: CAISDPHTPPGADYGYTF
DNA: TGTGCCATCAGTGACCCCCATACCCCCCCAGGGGCAGACTATGGCTACACCTTC
V: TRBV10-3
J: TRBJ1-2
size: once
D: NA

CDR3: CASSQAGTDPYEQYF
DNA: TGCGCCAGCAGCCAAGCCGGGACAGATCCCTACGAGCAGTACTTC
V: TRBV4-3
J: TRBJ2-7
size: NA
D: TRBD1

CDR3: CASSGGQGSNQPQHF
DNA: TGTGCCAGCAGCGGGGGACAGGGTAGCAATCAGCCCCAGCATTTT
V: TRBV7-9
J: TRBJ1-5
size: NA
D: TRBD1

CDR3: CASSSTGFRTDTQYF
DNA: TGTGCCAGCAGTTCGACAGGCTTTCGGACAGATACGCAGTATTTT
V: TRBV6-5
J: TRBJ2-3
size: NA
D: NA

CDR3: CASSLDLAGASEQFF
DNA: TGTGCCAGCAGCTTAGATCTAGCGGGAGCTAGTGAGCAGTTCTTC
V: TRBV11-1
J: TRBJ2-1
size: NA
D: TRBD2

CDR3: CSGRVAETQYF
DNA: TGCAGTGGGAGAGTGGCGGAGACCCAGTACTTC
V: TRBV20-1
J: TRBJ2-5
size: NA
D: NA

CDR3: CARSAPAGTAKEGLYEQYF
DNA: TGTGCCAGGTCGGCCCCCGCCGGGACAGCCAAAGAAGGGTTGTACGAGCAGTACTTC
V: TRBV2
J: TRBJ2-7
size: few
D: TRBD1

CDR3: CASSPMREPLGEQYF
DNA: TGTGCCAGCTCCCCGATGAGGGAACCCTTGGGCGAGCAGTACTTC
V: TRBV18
J: TRBJ2-7
size: NA
D: NA

CDR3: CASSLPLRGRYQETQYF
DNA: TGTGCCAGCAGTTTACCCCTCCGAGGGAGGTACCAAGAGACCCAGTACTTC
V: TRBV28
J: TRBJ2-5
size: once
D: NA

CDR3: CATPVRAPGQGVRVKEEKLFF
DNA: TGTGCCACGCCTGTCCGCGCGCCTGGACAGGGCGTTAGAGTAAAAGAGGAAAAACTGTTTTTT
V: TRBV28
J: TRBJ1-4
size: many
D: TRBD1

CDR3: CASSEGTGSDTQYF
DNA: TGTGCCAGCAGCGAAGGGACAGGGTCAGATACGCAGTATTTT
V: TRBV7-3
J: TRBJ2-3
size: NA
D: TRBD1

CDR3: CASKPGLVSYEQYF
DNA: TGTGCCAGCAAGCCGGGACTAGTCTCCTACGAGCAGTACTTC
V: TRBV7-8
J: TRBJ2-7
size: once
D: TRBD2

CDR3: CASSIRGADTQYF
DNA: TGTGCCAGTAGTATCAGGGGTGCAGATACGCAGTATTTT
V: TRBV19
J: TRBJ2-3
size: few
D: NA

CDR3: CASSPGQGYSPLHF
DNA: TGTGCCAGTAGTCCCGGACAGGGATACTCACCCCTCCACTTT
V: TRBV19
J: TRBJ1-6
size: few
D: TRBD1

CDR3: CASSVAGGEIYGYTF
DNA: TGTGCCAGCAGCGTTGCAGGGGGCGAGATCTATGGCTACACCTTC
V: TRBV9
J: TRBJ1-2
size: NA
D: TRBD1

CDR3: CASRRESSASDTQYF
DNA: TGTGCCAGCAGGCGAGAATCTAGCGCTTCAGATACGCAGTATTTT
V: TRBV6-4
J: TRBJ2-3
size: NA
D: NA

CDR3: CASSLEQGAGEQYF
DNA: TGCGCCAGCAGCTTGGAACAGGGGGCGGGCGAGCAGTACTTC
V: TRBV5-1
J: TRBJ2-7
size: few
D: TRBD1

CDR3: CASSLMGARLYEQYF
DNA: TGTGCCAGCAGCTTGATGGGGGCCCGCCTTTACGAGCAGTACTTC
V: TRBV5-6
J: TRBJ2-7
size: NA
D: NA

CDR3: CASFRLAGETGELFF
DNA: TGCGCCAGCTTCAGACTAGCGGGAGAGACCGGGGAGCTGTTTTTT
V: TRBV5-1
J: TRBJ2-2
size: NA
D: TRBD2

CDR3: CASSKGGDWGNQPQHF
DNA: TGTGCCAGCAGTAAAGGAGGGGATTGGGGCAATCAGCCCCAGCATTTT
V: TRBV6-2/TRBV6-3
J: TRBJ1-5
size: NA
D: NA

CDR3: CASSSIRSYTF
DNA: TGTGCCAGCAGTTCTATACGAAGCTACACCTTC
V: TRBV12-3/TRBV12-4
J: TRBJ1-2
size: NA
D: NA

CDR3: CSVGDSSHEQYF
DNA: TGCAGCGTTGGGGACTCTTCCCACGAGCAGTACTTC
V: TRBV29-1
J: TRBJ2-7
size: NA
D: NA

CDR3: CASSLGGQYSGANVLTF
DNA: TGTGCCAGCAGCTTAGGGGGGCAGTACTCTGGGGCCAACGTCCTGACTTTC
V: TRBV11-3
J: TRBJ2-6
size: NA
D: NA

CDR3: CASSRLGGAYNSPLHF
DNA: TGTGCCAGCAGTCGACTCGGGGGAGCCTATAATTCACCCCTCCACTTT
V: TRBV28
J: TRBJ1-6
size: NA
D: NA

CDR3: CASSSPEEFKHDFGANVLTF
DNA: TGTGCCAGCAGCTCCCCGGAAGAGTTTAAACACGACTTTGGGGCCAACGTCCTGACTTTC
V: TRBV5-4
J: TRBJ2-6
size: many
D: NA

CDR3: CASSPGGADTQYF
DNA: TGTGCCAGCAGCCCCGGGGGGGCCGATACGCAGTATTTT
V: TRBV28
J: TRBJ2-3
size: NA
D: TRBD2

CDR3: CASSFRQAKSNQPQHF
DNA: TGTGCCAGCAGTTTCAGACAGGCAAAAAGCAATCAGCCCCAGCATTTT
V: TRBV28
J: TRBJ1-5
size: NA
D: NA

CDR3: CASSQGDFTYQETQYF
DNA: TGTGCCAGCAGCCAAGGGGACTTCACGTACCAAGAGACCCAGTACTTC
V: TRBV11-2
J: TRBJ2-5
size: NA
D: NA

CDR3: CASCSLRGASGQYEQYF
DNA: TGTGCCAGCTGCTCTCTCAGAGGAGCTAGCGGGCAGTACGAGCAGTACTTC
V: TRBV7-9
J: TRBJ2-7
size: NA
D: TRBD2

CDR3: CASSPGQGRNRHQPQHF
DNA: TGTGCCAGCAGTCCAGGACAGGGAAGGAATCGCCATCAGCCCCAGCATTTT
V: TRBV6-6
J: TRBJ1-5
size: NA
D: TRBD1

CDR3: CASSIRGRNTEAFF
DNA: TGTGCCAGTAGTATAAGGGGGCGGAACACTGAAGCTTTCTTT
V: TRBV19
J: TRBJ1-1
size: NA
D: TRBD1

CDR3: CASSFREVGTEAFF
DNA: TGTGCCAGCAGCTTCCGGGAAGTAGGCACTGAAGCTTTCTTT
V: TRBV11-3
J: TRBJ1-1
size: NA
D: NA

CDR3: CASSQSSQVGQYF
DNA: TGTGCCAGCAGCCAATCCAGCCAGGTGGGGCAGTACTTC
V: TRBV7-2
J: TRBJ2-7
size: once
D: NA

CDR3: CASSYSSGPRGGNEQFF
DNA: TGTGCCAGCTCGTATTCTAGCGGACCTAGGGGGGGCAATGAGCAGTTCTTC
V: TRBV18
J: TRBJ2-1
size: NA
D: NA

CDR3: CASSEIGGYNEQFF
DNA: TGTGCCAGCAGTGAAATAGGGGGATACAATGAGCAGTTCTTC
V: TRBV6-1
J: TRBJ2-1
size: NA
D: NA

CDR3: CASSPGGGGLREAFF
DNA: TGTGCCAGTAGTCCAGGGGGCGGAGGACTGCGTGAAGCTTTCTTT
V: TRBV19
J: TRBJ1-1
size: NA
D: TRBD1

CDR3: CASSIRRDGTGELFF
DNA: TGTGCCAGTAGTATACGGCGGGACGGCACCGGGGAGCTGTTTTTT
V: TRBV19
J: TRBJ2-2
size: NA
D: NA

CDR3: CAWKGTGEAFF
DNA: TGTGCCTGGAAGGGGACAGGTGAAGCTTTCTTT
V: TRBV30
J: TRBJ1-1
size: NA
D: TRBD1

CDR3: CASGTGTGYTF
DNA: TGTGCCAGTGGGACAGGGACTGGCTACACCTTC
V: TRBV2
J: TRBJ1-2
size: NA
D: TRBD1

CDR3: CASSQMVMGHNYGYTF
DNA: TGTGCCAGCAGCCAAATGGTTATGGGGCACAACTATGGCTACACCTTC
V: TRBV3-1/TRBV3-2
J: TRBJ1-2
size: NA
D: NA

CDR3: CASRIPGQGVQPLHF
DNA: TGTGCCAGCAGGATACCGGGACAGGGGGTCCAACCCCTCCACTTT
V: TRBV9
J: TRBJ1-6
size: NA
D: TRBD1

CDR3: CASSLDRGGANVLTF
DNA: TGTGCCAGCAGTCTTGACAGGGGAGGGGCCAACGTCCTGACTTTC
V: TRBV2
J: TRBJ2-6
size: NA
D: TRBD1

CDR3: CASSYAVSTNEKLFF
DNA: TGTGCCAGCAGTTACGCGGTGTCAACTAATGAAAAACTGTTTTTT
V: TRBV6-2/TRBV6-3
J: TRBJ1-4
size: NA
D: NA

CDR3: CASSELGNYEQYF
DNA: TGCGCCAGCAGTGAGCTCGGGAACTACGAGCAGTACTTC
V: TRBV10-1
J: TRBJ2-7
size: NA
D: NA

CDR3: CASSAYQRVGYTF
DNA: TGTGCCAGCAGCGCATATCAGAGGGTCGGCTACACCTTC
V: TRBV7-2
J: TRBJ1-2
size: NA
D: NA

CDR3: CASSRQGVDTEAFF
DNA: TGTGCCAGCAGTCGACAGGGTGTGGATACTGAAGCTTTCTTT
V: TRBV2
J: TRBJ1-1
size: NA
D: TRBD1

CDR3: CASSVVQGPYNEQFF
DNA: TGTGCCAGCAGCGTAGTGCAGGGGCCCTACAATGAGCAGTTCTTC
V: TRBV9
J: TRBJ2-1
size: NA
D: NA

CDR3: CASSLGDRLYEQYF
DNA: TGTGCCAGCAGCTTGGGGGACAGGCTCTACGAGCAGTACTTC
V: TRBV7-2
J: TRBJ2-7
size: NA
D: TRBD1

CDR3: CATDPGQGGEKLFF
DNA: TGTGCCACCGATCCGGGACAGGGCGGTGAAAAACTGTTTTTT
V: TRBV10-3
J: TRBJ1-4
size: once
D: TRBD1

CDR3: CASSIAGSNTEAFF
DNA: TGTGCCAGCAGTATAGCCGGGTCGAACACTGAAGCTTTCTTT
V: TRBV27
J: TRBJ1-1
size: NA
D: NA

CDR3: CASSRQRQGETQYF
DNA: TGTGCCAGCAGCCGGCAGAGACAGGGAGAGACCCAGTACTTC
V: TRBV11-1
J: TRBJ2-5
size: NA
D: TRBD1

CDR3: CASSQEGLAGGGTGELFF
DNA: TGTGCCAGCAGCCAAGAAGGCCTAGCGGGAGGAGGCACCGGGGAGCTGTTTTTT
V: TRBV3-1/TRBV3-2
J: TRBJ2-2
size: NA
D: TRBD2

CDR3: CASSLLETSGSNYNEQFF
DNA: TGTGCCAGCAGCCTCTTAGAGACTAGCGGGAGTAATTACAATGAGCAGTTCTTC
V: TRBV3-1/TRBV3-2
J: TRBJ2-1
size: once
D: TRBD2

CDR3: CASSWTAYNSPLHF
DNA: TGTGCCAGCAGTTGGACAGCCTATAATTCACCCCTCCACTTT
V: TRBV6-2/TRBV6-3
J: TRBJ1-6
size: NA
D: NA